The source of this T cell receptor beta chain is a study of control samples from healthy donors and cancer patients (dated by TCRdb to about 2020). CDR1 LGHNA and CDR2 YSLEER are derived from the germline V gene. The CDR3 runs 15 residues from the cysteine to the phenylalanine. Only the CDR3 part of the read is kept: 45 bases, read in frame from the first base. V is clipped by 0 bases and J by 2 bases, and the sequence between their germline boundaries is 11 bases long. The library came from the immunoSEQ multiplex PCR assay. Entries here come from immuneACCESS through TCRdb and include only in-frame sequences with V and J called. Some clones fail to appear in such tables; in the studies checked, an unresolved V gene covers under half of the shortfall, and the cause of the remainder is unknown. This sample's records show approximately 190,000 clones. Roughly 2% of the sample lies in the top ten. As for this clone: Its antigen target is currently unknown.

The sequencing sample was made of blood. The rearrangement joined TRBV4-3 to TRBJ2-7, with no confidently assigned D gene. The receptor was derived from a woman in her 30s in good health. The nucleotide sequence is TGCGCCAGCAGCCAAGAAGTATTTCAGCCCTACGAGCAGTACTTC. This encodes CASSQEVFQPYEQYF.